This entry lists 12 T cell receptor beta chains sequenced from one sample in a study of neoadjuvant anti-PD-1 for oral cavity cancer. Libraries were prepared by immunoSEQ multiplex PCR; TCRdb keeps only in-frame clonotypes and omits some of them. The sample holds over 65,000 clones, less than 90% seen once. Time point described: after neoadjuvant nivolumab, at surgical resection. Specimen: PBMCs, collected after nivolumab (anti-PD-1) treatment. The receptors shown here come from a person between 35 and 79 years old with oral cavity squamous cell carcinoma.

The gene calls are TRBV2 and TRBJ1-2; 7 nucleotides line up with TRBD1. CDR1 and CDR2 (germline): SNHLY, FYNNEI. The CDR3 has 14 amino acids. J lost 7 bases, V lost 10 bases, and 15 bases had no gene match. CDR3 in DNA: TGTGCCACCTTTTCTACAGGGGAGCGTTCTGGCTACACCTTC. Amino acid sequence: CATFSTGERSGYTF.

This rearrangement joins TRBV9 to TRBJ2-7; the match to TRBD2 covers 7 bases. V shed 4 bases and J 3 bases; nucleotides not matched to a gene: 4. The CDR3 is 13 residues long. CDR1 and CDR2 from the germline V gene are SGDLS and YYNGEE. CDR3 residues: CASSPGLHYEQYF. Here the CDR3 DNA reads TGTGCCAGCAGCCCGGGACTACACTACGAGCAGTACTTC.

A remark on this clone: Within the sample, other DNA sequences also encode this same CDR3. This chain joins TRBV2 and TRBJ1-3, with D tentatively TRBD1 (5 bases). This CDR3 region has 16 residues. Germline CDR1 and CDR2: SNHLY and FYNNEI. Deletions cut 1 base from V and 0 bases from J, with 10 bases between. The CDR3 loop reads CASSEGQGNSGNTIYF. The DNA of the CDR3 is TGTGCCAGCAGTGAAGGTCAGGGCAACTCTGGAAACACCATATATTTT.

The CDR3, as DNA: TGTGCCAGTAGTTCACTACCCAGGGGGGGCCATGGCTACACCTTC. It is translated as CASSSLPRGGHGYTF. The V gene is TRBV19, the J gene TRBJ1-2, with 7 bases aligning to TRBD1. This CDR3 is built from 15 residues. CDR1 LNHDA and CDR2 SQIVND come from the germline V gene (reference sequence). The trim removed 5 bases at V and 6 bases at J, leaving 12 bases unmatched.

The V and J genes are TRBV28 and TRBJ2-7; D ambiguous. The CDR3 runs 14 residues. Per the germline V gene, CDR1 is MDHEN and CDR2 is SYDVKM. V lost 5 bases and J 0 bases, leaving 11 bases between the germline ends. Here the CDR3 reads CASSMTRISYEQYF. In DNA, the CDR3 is TGTGCCAGCAGTATGACACGGATCTCCTACGAGCAGTACTTC.

DNA for the CDR3: TGTGCCAGCAGCTTGGGGGGGAAGCGGCATCTGTACTTC. Its protein product is CASSLGGKRHLYF. The chain has TRBV7-9 and TRBJ2-7; 7 bases agree with TRBD2. With V trimmed by 3 bases and J by 12 bases, 11 bases remained unmatched. Germline V gene data show CDR1 as SEHNR and CDR2 as FQNEAQ (reference sequence). The CDR3 is 13 amino acids.

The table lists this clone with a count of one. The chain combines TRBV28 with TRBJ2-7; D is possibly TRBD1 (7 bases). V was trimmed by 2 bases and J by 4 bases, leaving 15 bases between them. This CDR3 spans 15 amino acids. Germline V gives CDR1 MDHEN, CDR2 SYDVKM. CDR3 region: CASSLPAGGRYEQYF. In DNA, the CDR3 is TGTGCCAGCAGTTTACCGGCAGGGGGGAGGTACGAGCAGTACTTC.

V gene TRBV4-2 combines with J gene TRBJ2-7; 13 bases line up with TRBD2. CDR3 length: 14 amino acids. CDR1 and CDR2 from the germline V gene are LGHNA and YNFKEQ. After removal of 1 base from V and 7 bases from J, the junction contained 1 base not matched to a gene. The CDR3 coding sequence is TGTGCCAGCAGCCAAGGGGGACTAGCGGGAGAGCAGTACTTC. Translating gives CASSQGGLAGEQYF.

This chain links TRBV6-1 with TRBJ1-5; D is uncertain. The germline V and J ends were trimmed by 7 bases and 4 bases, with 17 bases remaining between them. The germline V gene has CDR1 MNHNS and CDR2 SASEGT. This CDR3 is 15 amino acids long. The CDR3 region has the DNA TGTGCCAGCACCCCCCTGGCAGGCGCTAATCAGCCCCAGCATTTT. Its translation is CASTPLAGANQPQHF.

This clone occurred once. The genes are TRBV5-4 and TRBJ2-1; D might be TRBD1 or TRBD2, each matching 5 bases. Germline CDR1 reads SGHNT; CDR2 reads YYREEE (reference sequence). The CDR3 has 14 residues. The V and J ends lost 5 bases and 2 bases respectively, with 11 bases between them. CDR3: CASRGDPTYNEQFF. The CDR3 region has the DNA TGTGCCAGCAGGGGGGATCCCACCTACAATGAGCAGTTCTTC.

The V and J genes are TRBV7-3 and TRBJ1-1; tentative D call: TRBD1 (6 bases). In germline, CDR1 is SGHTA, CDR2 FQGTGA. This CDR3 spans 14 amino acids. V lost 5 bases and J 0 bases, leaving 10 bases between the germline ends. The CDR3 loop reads CASSVQGMNTEAFF. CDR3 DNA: TGTGCCAGCAGCGTCCAGGGGATGAACACTGAAGCTTTCTTT.

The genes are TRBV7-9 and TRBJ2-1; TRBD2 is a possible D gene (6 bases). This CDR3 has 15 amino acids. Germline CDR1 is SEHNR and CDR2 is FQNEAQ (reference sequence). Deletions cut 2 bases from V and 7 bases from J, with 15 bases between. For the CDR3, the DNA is TGTGCCAGCAGCTTACGCGGGGAGGCGGGAAATGAGCAGTTCTTC. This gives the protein CASSLRGEAGNEQFF. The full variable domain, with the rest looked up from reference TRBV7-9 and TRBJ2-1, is DTGVSQNPRHKITKRGQNVTFRCDPISEHNRLYWYRQTLGQGPEFLTYFQNEAQLEKSRLLSDRFSAERPKGSFSTLEIQRTEQGDSAMYLCASSLRGEAGNEQFFGPGTRLTVL.